The T cell receptor beta chain under discussion was sequenced for a study of graft-versus-host responses after intestinal transplantation. The germline gives CDR1 GTSNPN, CDR2 SVGIG (reference sequence). The CDR3 contains 16 residues. Trimming shortened V by 0 bases and J by 5 bases, and 16 bases separated the two germline ends. The repertoire was sequenced with immunoSEQ multiplex PCR; TCRdb's copy has only in-frame clones and lacks some. The sample carries around 25,000 clones, under 45% recorded once. Here the sequenced sample was alloreactive CD4+ T cells from a mixed lymphocyte reaction culture, taken before intestinal transplant. Specified subset: CFSE-low proliferating T cells sorted from roughly six-day pre-transplant mixed lymphocyte reaction (GvH or HvG direction). The clonotype was recovered from a human patient who received an intestinal transplant. This sequence joins TRBV30 and TRBJ2-2; weak D call: TRBD2 (5 bases). The CDR3 loop is CAWSVRRSTGTGELFF. The CDR3 coding sequence is TGTGCCTGGAGTGTACGCCGATCGACGGGGACCGGGGAGCTGTTTTTT.